These 30 T cell receptor beta chains came from one sample sequenced in a study of Graves' ophthalmopathy and Graves' hyperthyroidism. Amplified material comprised TCR beta CDR3 regions derived from RNA transcripts. A first-round RT-PCR used HTBI primers, followed by a second-round multiplex PCR. TCRdb processed the multiplex PCR reads anew with MiXCR; each CDR3 protein has one entry. The profile shows 1 million to 1.3 million distinct CDR3 sequences, less than 45% of them singletons. Source material: peripheral blood or thyroid tissue (not recorded which). These receptors were taken from an adult man with Graves' hyperthyroidism.

V gene TRBV10-2 combines with J gene TRBJ1-1; D is unclear. V was clipped by 2 bases and J by 2 bases, with 9 bases between them. The CDR3 is 14 amino acids. CDR1 WSHSY and CDR2 SAAADI come from the germline V gene. In DNA form, the CDR3 reads TGCGCCAGCAGTGAGCACCAGCTAAACACTGAAGCTTTCTTT. As protein: CASSEHQLNTEAFF.

This clonotype was seen many times. V and J are TRBV9 and TRBJ1-1; D remains ambiguous. Germline assignment: CDR1 SGDLS and CDR2 YYNGEE. The CDR3 spans 14 residues. V lost 4 bases, J lost 1 base, and 11 bases lay in between. CDR3 residues: CASSPWSENTEAFF. DNA for the CDR3: TGTGCCAGCAGCCCCTGGTCAGAGAACACTGAAGCTTTCTTT.

The chain recombines TRBV25-1 with TRBJ1-5; the D is unclear. V lost 5 bases and J 0 bases, leaving 14 bases between the germline ends. CDR3 length: 16 amino acids. Germline V gene data show CDR1 as MGHDK and CDR2 as SYGVNS. CDR3 in amino acids: CASSLQGRVSNQPQHF. CDR3 nucleotides: TGTGCCAGCAGTTTACAAGGCAGAGTTAGCAATCAGCCCCAGCATTTT.

This chain links TRBV29-1 with TRBJ2-5; possibly TRBD1 for D (5 bases). V lost 7 bases and J lost 5, with 17 bases in between. Germline loops: CDR1 SQVTM, CDR2 ANQGSEA. The CDR3 runs 13 residues. The CDR3 sequence is CSGRLGDDETQYF. In DNA, the CDR3 is TGCAGCGGGAGATTAGGGGATGACGAGACCCAGTACTTC.

The table lists this clonotype with a count of one. The chain is built from TRBV6-5 and TRBJ1-3; no definite D call. Trimming pared 8 bases from V and 1 base from J, leaving 12 bases between. The CDR3 length is 14 residues. Germline V CDR1 and CDR2: MNHEY, SVGAGI. The CDR3 spells CASQSALSGNTIYF. As DNA, the CDR3 is TGTGCCAGCCAGAGTGCGTTGTCTGGAAACACCATATATTTT.

About this clonotype itself: This sequence may be a read error, since a much larger clone differs from it by one base. The V and J genes are TRBV7-9 and TRBJ2-5, with D perhaps TRBD2 (6 bases). CDR1 and CDR2 (germline): SEHNR, FQNEAQ (reference sequence). This CDR3 has 15 amino acids. The CDR3 DNA is TGTGCCAGCAGCAGTAGCGGCGCAGACCAAGAGGCCCAGTACTTC. Amino acid sequence: CASSSSGADQEAQYF.

The chain carries TRBV10-3 and TRBJ2-7, with TRBD2 matching 7 bases. CDR3 length: 15 residues. Germline CDR1 reads ENHRY; CDR2 reads SYGVKD. With V trimmed by 10 bases and J by 3 bases, 15 bases remained unmatched. In DNA form, the CDR3 reads TGTGCCAGCATCCCTGAGGCTAGCGGAAACTACGAGCAGTACTTC. Its protein is CASIPEASGNYEQYF.

This chain's CDR3 is CSARGDRGLGETQYF. CDR3 DNA: TGCAGTGCTAGAGGAGACAGGGGGTTAGGAGAGACCCAGTACTTC. The chain joins TRBV20-1 to TRBJ2-5; 9 positions agree with TRBD1. The CDR3 consists of 15 residues. Germline V CDR1 and CDR2: DFQATT, SNEGSKA (reference sequence). The V segment lost 1 base and the J segment 4 bases; nucleotides outside the gene matches: 7.

The gene calls are TRBV29-1 and TRBJ1-5, with D possibly TRBD1 on 5 matching bases. Per the germline V gene, CDR1 is SQVTM and CDR2 is ANQGSEA. Trimming removed 4 bases from V and 11 bases from J, with 24 bases in between. The CDR3 extends over 15 amino acids. In DNA form, the CDR3 reads TGCAGCGTTGGGGGGGGACGACTGCAGTGGGAGACCCAGCATTTT. Protein: CSVGGGRLQWETQHF.

This clonotype was seen more than once but under ten times. This chain links TRBV7-2 with TRBJ2-5; possible D gene TRBD2, 5 bases. Deletions cut 3 bases from V and 4 bases from J, with 12 bases between. This CDR3 has 14 residues. Per the germline V gene, CDR1 is SGHTA and CDR2 is FQGNSA. CDR3 DNA sequence: TGTGCCAGCAGCTTTGTTGGGAGAGGAGAGACCCAGTACTTC. It encodes CASSFVGRGETQYF. The full variable domain, in which reference TRBV7-2 and TRBJ2-5 provide the parts outside the CDR3, is GAGVSQSPSNKVTEKGKDVELRCDPISGHTALYWYRQSLGQGLEFLIYFQGNSAPDKSGLPSDRFSAERTGGSVSTLTIQRTQQEDSAVYLCASSFVGRGETQYFGPGTRLLVL.

The V gene is TRBV19, the J gene TRBJ1-6; D is uncertain. V was cut by 5 bases and J by 5 bases, with 25 bases left in between. The CDR3 consists of 19 residues. Germline V CDR1 and CDR2: LNHDA, SQIVND (reference sequence). DNA for the CDR3: TGTGCCAGTAGTTCTAAGGTTGGGATTTTAGAAGTGGATAATTCACCCCTCCACTTT. The encoded protein is CASSSKVGILEVDNSPLHF.

This rearrangement joins TRBV10-3 to TRBJ2-2; possibly TRBD1 for D (5 bases). Germline V gene lookup returns CDR1 ENHRY and CDR2 SYGVKD. The CDR3 loop spans 13 amino acids. With 7 bases removed from V and 8 bases from J, the gap between germline ends came to 14 bases. The CDR3 DNA reads TGTGCCATCAAAAGGGGCGGCACAGGGGAGCTGTTTTTT. Encoded protein: CAIKRGGTGELFF.

This clonotype was observed many times. This rearrangement joins TRBV24-1 to TRBJ2-7, with D unresolved. The CDR3 is made up of 13 amino acids. The germline V gene encodes CDR1 KGHDR and CDR2 SFDVKD. V was clipped by 0 bases and J by 0 bases, with 2 bases between them. Here the CDR3 DNA reads TGTGCCACCAGTGATTTGCACTCCTACGAGCAGTACTTC. As protein: CATSDLHSYEQYF.

This chain links TRBV12-3 or TRBV12-4 with TRBJ2-2; 7 bases align to TRBD2. The trim removed 1 base at V and 4 bases at J, leaving 3 bases unmatched. The CDR3 runs 15 residues. CDR3 residues: CASSLVRGVTGELFF. The CDR3 nucleotides read TGTGCCAGCAGTTTAGTCCGGGGGGTCACCGGGGAGCTGTTTTTT.

The rearrangement uses TRBV29-1 and TRBJ1-4; 8 bases fit TRBD1. The V gene's germline CDR1 is SQVTM and CDR2 ANQGSEA. This CDR3 has 13 residues. Germline trimming cut 8 bases from V and 1 base from J; bases unmatched to any gene: 3. The CDR3 bases are TGCAGCTTAGGACAGGGAACTAATGAAAAACTGTTTTTT. It codes for CSLGQGTNEKLFF.

This clonotype was seen repeatedly, ten times or more. The CDR3 protein is CASSSRFDEQYF. The CDR3 DNA is TGTGCCAGCAGTTCACGTTTCGACGAGCAGTACTTC. V gene TRBV7-8 combines with J gene TRBJ2-7; no clear D. Per the germline V gene, CDR1 is SGHVS and CDR2 is FQNEAQ. The V end lost 6 bases, the J end lost 5 bases, and 11 bases lay between the germline ends. CDR3 length: 12 residues.

This rearrangement joins TRBV25-1 to TRBJ2-7; 7 nucleotides line up with TRBD1. V lost 10 bases and J lost 8; bases outside the gene matches: 11. Germline CDR1 MGHDK, CDR2 SYGVNS. CDR3 length: 12 amino acids. Here the CDR3 DNA reads TGTGCCATCTCAAGACAGGGAAGTCAGCAGTACTTC. Protein sequence: CAISRQGSQQYF.

V and J are TRBV20-1 and TRBJ1-1, with a weak D call TRBD1 (5 bases). From germline, CDR1 is DFQATT and CDR2 SNEGSKA (reference sequence). This CDR3 contains 14 residues. Trimming took off 3 bases at V and 5 bases at J, with 16 bases between the two ends. CDR3 bases: TGCAGTGCTAGTATGTCAGGGTTACGGACTGAAGCTTTCTTT. It is translated as CSASMSGLRTEAFF.

The V call is TRBV5-4, the J call TRBJ2-5; 7 bases agree with TRBD1. Germline trimming cut 3 bases from V and 2 bases from J; bases unmatched to any gene: 13. This CDR3 spans 17 amino acids. Germline lookup yields CDR1 SGHNT and CDR2 YYREEE (reference sequence). The CDR3 sequence is CASSSYGQAGGQETQYF. The DNA of the CDR3 is TGTGCCAGCAGCTCGTATGGACAGGCCGGCGGTCAAGAGACCCAGTACTTC.

This clonotype showed up just once. The chain joins TRBV11-3 to TRBJ1-1; D remains ambiguous. The germline V gene encodes CDR1 SGHNT and CDR2 YENEEA. Deletions cut 2 bases from V and 4 bases from J, with 11 bases between. CDR3 length equals 14 residues. CDR3 sequence: CASSLSREATEAFF. The CDR3 DNA is TGTGCCAGCAGCTTATCAAGGGAAGCCACTGAAGCTTTCTTT.

At least ten counts were recorded for this clonotype. The chain recombines TRBV2 with TRBJ1-2; 8 bases are shared with TRBD1. J gave up 6 bases and V 6 bases, and 9 bases lay outside the gene matches. CDR3 length: 14 residues. Germline V gene data show CDR1 as SNHLY and CDR2 as FYNNEI. The CDR3 reads CASRQTGVQDGYTF. The DNA for the CDR3 is TGTGCCAGCAGGCAGACAGGGGTTCAGGATGGCTACACCTTC.

This clonotype was seen at least ten times. The chain combines TRBV29-1 with TRBJ1-2; 8 positions match TRBD1. After removal of 1 base from V and 3 bases from J, the junction contained 4 bases not matched to a gene. Looked up from germline, CDR1 is SQVTM and CDR2 is ANQGSEA. This CDR3 has 14 residues. CDR3 loop: CSVEVGQAYYGYTF. DNA for the CDR3: TGCAGCGTTGAAGTGGGACAGGCCTACTATGGCTACACCTTC.

This clonotype was observed at least ten times. The rearrangement joins TRBV19 to TRBJ2-2; D unclear. CDR1 and CDR2 from the germline V gene are LNHDA and SQIVND (reference sequence). The CDR3 runs 12 residues. V was shortened by 2 bases and J by 9 bases, with 7 bases between the two germline ends. CDR3 sequence (DNA): TGTGCCAGTAGTATATACCCCCGGGAGCTGTTTTTT. Translation gives CASSIYPRELFF.

The sample holds a few counts of this clonotype. The chain carries TRBV3-1 and TRBJ1-1; no reliable D call. Trimming removed 4 bases from V and 3 bases from J, with 12 bases in between. The CDR3 length is 14 residues. Germline values: CDR1 LGHDT, CDR2 YNNKEL (reference sequence). CDR3 sequence: CASSPYPQDTEAFF. The DNA for the CDR3 is TGTGCCAGCAGCCCTTACCCTCAGGACACTGAAGCTTTCTTT.

The chain links TRBV25-1 to TRBJ1-1; D is undetermined. V was pared by 11 bases and J by 0 bases, with 13 bases between. CDR1 and CDR2 (germline): MGHDK, SYGVNS. CDR3 size: 13 residues. This CDR3 reads CAASSILNTEAFF. CDR3 in DNA: TGTGCCGCATCGTCCATACTGAACACTGAAGCTTTCTTT. The full variable domain, completed using reference TRBV25-1 and TRBJ1-1, is EADIYQTPRYLVIGTGKKITLECSQTMGHDKMYWYQQDPGMELHLIHYSYGVNSTEKGDLSSESTVSRIRTEHFPLTLESARPSHTSQYLCAASSILNTEAFFGQGTRLTVV.

This clonotype was found many times. The chain links TRBV7-3 to TRBJ2-6; a possible D gene is TRBD1 (6 bases). Germline assignment: CDR1 SGHTA and CDR2 FQGTGA. This CDR3 has 15 amino acids. Trimming took off 5 bases at V and 2 bases at J, with 10 bases between the two ends. CDR3 sequence reads: CASSTHRAGANVLTF. The CDR3 nucleotides are TGTGCCAGCAGCACACACAGGGCTGGGGCCAACGTCCTGACTTTC.

This clonotype was observed many times. CDR3 sequence reads: CASSLAQGVYEQYF. CDR3 coding DNA: TGTGCCAGCAGCTTAGCGCAAGGGGTGTACGAGCAGTACTTC. The chain joins TRBV7-8 to TRBJ2-7; maybe TRBD1 (5 bases). This CDR3 is 14 amino acids long. Germline values: CDR1 SGHVS, CDR2 FQNEAQ. V was shortened by 0 bases and J by 4 bases, with 10 bases between the two germline ends.

Many counts were recorded for this clonotype. This chain joins TRBV12-3 or TRBV12-4 and TRBJ1-2; no clear D. The V and J ends lost 10 bases and 2 bases respectively, with 14 bases between them. CDR3 size: 13 residues. CDR3 coding DNA: TGTGCCACCGCCACGACGGGGAACTATGGCTACACCTTC. This gives the protein CATATTGNYGYTF.

This clonotype has ten or more counts. The chain employs TRBV2 and TRBJ1-4; 7 bases are shared with TRBD1. Per germline, CDR1 SNHLY and CDR2 FYNNEI. The ends lost 6 bases at V and 13 bases at J; junction bases unmatched: 5. There are 11 residues in the CDR3. The CDR3 sequence is CASSGDSGLFF. The DNA for the CDR3 is TGTGCCAGCAGCGGGGACAGCGGACTGTTTTTT.

This clonotype appeared many times. The rearrangement joins TRBV7-6 to TRBJ2-7; 8 positions agree with TRBD2. V lost 4 bases to trimming and J lost 9 bases; unmatched junction nucleotides: 11. The CDR3 is 14 amino acids. The germline V gene has CDR1 SGHVS and CDR2 FNYEAQ. This CDR3 reads CASSSPGLGVGQYF. In DNA, the CDR3 is TGTGCCAGCAGCTCCCCGGGACTAGGAGTCGGGCAGTACTTC. The variable domain in full, with the rest retrieved from reference TRBV7-6 and TRBJ2-7, is GAGVSQSPRYKVTKRGQDVALRCDPISGHVSLYWYRQALGQGPEFLTYFNYEAQQDKSGLPNDRFSAERPEGSISTLTIQRTEQRDSAMYRCASSSPGLGVGQYFGPGTRLTVT.